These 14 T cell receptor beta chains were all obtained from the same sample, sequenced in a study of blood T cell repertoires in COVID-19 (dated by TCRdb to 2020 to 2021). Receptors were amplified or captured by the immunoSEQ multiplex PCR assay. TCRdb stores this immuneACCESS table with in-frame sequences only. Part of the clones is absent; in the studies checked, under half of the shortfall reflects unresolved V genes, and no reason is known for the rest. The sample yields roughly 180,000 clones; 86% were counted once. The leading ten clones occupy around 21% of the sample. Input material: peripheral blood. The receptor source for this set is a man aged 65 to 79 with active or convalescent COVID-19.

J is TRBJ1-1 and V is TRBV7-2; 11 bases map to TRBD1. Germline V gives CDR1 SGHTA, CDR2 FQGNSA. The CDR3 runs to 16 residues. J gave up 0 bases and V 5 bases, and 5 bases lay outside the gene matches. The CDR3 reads CASSPRTGGLNTEAFF. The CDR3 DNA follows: TGTGCCAGCAGCCCTCGGACAGGGGGCTTGAACACTGAAGCTTTCTTT.

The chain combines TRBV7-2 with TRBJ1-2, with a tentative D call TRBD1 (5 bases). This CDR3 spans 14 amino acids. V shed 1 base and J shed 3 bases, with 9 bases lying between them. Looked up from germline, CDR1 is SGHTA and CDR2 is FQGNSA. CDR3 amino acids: CASSLERQHYGYTF. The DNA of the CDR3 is TGTGCCAGCAGCTTAGAAAGACAGCACTATGGCTACACCTTC. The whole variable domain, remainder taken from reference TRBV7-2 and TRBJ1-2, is GAGVSQSPSNKVTEKGKDVELRCDPISGHTALYWYRQSLGQGLEFLIYFQGNSAPDKSGLPSDRFSAERTGGSVSTLTIQRTQQEDSAVYLCASSLERQHYGYTFGSGTRLTVV.

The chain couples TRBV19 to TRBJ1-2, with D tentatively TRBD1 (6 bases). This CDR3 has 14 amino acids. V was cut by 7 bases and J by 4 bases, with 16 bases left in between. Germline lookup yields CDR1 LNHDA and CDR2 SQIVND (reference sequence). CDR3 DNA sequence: TGTGCCAGTACCCTCCGGACAGCATTCTATGGCTACACCTTC. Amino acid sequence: CASTLRTAFYGYTF.

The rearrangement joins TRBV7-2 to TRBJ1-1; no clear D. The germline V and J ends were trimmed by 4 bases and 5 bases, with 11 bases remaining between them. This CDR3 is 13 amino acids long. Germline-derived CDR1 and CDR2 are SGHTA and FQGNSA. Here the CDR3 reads CASSSPGRTEAFF. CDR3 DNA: TGTGCCAGCAGCTCCCCGGGGAGGACTGAAGCTTTCTTT.

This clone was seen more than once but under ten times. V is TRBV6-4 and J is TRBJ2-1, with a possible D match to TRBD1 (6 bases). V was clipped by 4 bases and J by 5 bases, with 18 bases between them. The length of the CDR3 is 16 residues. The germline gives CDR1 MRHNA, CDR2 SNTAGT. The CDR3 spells CASSGGFGGGNNEQFF. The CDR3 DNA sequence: TGTGCCAGCAGTGGGGGCTTTGGGGGCGGCAACAATGAGCAGTTCTTC.

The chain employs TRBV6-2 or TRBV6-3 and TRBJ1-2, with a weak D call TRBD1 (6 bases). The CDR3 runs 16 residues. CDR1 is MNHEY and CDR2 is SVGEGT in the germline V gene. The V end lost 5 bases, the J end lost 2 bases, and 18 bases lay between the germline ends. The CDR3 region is CASSNPGQKVNYGYTF. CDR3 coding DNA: TGTGCCAGCAGTAACCCGGGACAAAAAGTAAACTATGGCTACACCTTC.

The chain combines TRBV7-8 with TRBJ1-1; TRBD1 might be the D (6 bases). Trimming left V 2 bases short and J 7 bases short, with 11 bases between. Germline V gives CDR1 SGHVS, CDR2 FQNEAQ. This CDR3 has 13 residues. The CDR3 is CASSLWGLGEAFF. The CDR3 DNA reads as TGTGCCAGCAGCTTATGGGGGCTGGGTGAAGCTTTCTTT.

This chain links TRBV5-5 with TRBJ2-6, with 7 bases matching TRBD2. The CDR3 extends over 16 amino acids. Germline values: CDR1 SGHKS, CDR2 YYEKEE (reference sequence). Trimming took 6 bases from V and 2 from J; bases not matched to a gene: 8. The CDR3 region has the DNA TGTGCCAGCACCGTCGCCGGGGGGACTGGGGCCAACGTCCTGACTTTC. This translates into CASTVAGGTGANVLTF.

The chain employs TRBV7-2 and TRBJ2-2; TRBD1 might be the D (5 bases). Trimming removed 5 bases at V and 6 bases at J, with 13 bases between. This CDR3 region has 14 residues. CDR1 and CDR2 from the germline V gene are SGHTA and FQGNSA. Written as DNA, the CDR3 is TGTGCCAGCAGCCCCCGACAGTGGCCCGGGGAGCTGTTTTTT. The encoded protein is CASSPRQWPGELFF.

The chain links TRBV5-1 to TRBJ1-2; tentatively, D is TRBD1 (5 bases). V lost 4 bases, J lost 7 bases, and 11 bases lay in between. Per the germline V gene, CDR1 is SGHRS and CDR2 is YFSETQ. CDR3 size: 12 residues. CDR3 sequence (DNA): TGCGCCAGCAGCAAGGAGGGGCCTGGCTACACCTTC. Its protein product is CASSKEGPGYTF.

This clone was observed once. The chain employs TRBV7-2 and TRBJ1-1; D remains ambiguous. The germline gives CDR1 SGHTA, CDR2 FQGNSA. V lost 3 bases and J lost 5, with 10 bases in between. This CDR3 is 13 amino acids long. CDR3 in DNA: TGTGCCAGCAGCTTGCGCTCCAGGACTGAAGCTTTCTTT. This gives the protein CASSLRSRTEAFF.

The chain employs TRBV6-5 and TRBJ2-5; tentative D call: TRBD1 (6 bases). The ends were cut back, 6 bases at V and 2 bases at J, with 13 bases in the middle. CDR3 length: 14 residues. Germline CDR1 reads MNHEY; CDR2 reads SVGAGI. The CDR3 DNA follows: TGTGCCAGCAGCAGGGACACATCACAAGAGACCCAGTACTTC. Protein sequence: CASSRDTSQETQYF.

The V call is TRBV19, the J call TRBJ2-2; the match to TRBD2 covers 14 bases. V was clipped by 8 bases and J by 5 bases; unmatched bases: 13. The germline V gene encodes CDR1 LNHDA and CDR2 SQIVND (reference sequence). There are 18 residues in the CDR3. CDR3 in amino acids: CASGAGTSGRGRTGELFF. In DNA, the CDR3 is TGTGCCAGTGGCGCCGGGACTAGCGGGAGAGGGAGAACCGGGGAGCTGTTTTTT.

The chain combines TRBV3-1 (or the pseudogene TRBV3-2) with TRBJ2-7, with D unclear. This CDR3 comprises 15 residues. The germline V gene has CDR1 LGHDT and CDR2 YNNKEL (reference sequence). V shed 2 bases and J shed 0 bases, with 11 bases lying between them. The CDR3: CASSQRHSYSYEQYF. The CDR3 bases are TGTGCCAGCAGCCAAAGACACAGCTACTCCTACGAGCAGTACTTC.